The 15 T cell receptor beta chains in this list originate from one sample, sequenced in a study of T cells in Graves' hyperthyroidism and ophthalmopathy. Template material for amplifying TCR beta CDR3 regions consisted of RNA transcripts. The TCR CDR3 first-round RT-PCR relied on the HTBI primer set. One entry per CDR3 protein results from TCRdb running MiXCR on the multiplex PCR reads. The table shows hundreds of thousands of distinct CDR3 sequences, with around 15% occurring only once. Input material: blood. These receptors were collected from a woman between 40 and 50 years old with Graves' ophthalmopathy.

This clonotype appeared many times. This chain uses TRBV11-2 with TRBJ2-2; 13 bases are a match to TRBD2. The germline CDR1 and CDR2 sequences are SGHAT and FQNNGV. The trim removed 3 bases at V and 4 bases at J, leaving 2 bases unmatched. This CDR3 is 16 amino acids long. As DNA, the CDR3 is TGTGCCAGCAGCTTGGGACTAGCGGGGCGCACCGGGGAGCTGTTTTTT. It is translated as CASSLGLAGRTGELFF.

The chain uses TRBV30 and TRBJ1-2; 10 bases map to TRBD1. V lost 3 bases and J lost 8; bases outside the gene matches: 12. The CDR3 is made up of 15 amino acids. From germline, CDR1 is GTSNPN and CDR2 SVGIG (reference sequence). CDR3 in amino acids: CAWRIRQGAGDGYTF. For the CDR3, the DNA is TGTGCCTGGAGGATTCGACAGGGGGCGGGAGACGGCTACACCTTC.

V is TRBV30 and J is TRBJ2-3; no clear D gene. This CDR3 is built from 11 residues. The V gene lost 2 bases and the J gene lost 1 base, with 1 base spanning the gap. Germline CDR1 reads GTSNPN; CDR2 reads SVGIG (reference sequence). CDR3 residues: CAWSRTDTQYF. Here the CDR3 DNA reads TGTGCCTGGAGTCGCACAGATACGCAGTATTTT.

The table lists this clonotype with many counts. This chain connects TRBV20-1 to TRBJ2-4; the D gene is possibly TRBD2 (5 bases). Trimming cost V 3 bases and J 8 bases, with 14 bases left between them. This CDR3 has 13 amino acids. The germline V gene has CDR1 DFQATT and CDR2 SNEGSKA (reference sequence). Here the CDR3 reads CSARSQAEDIQYF. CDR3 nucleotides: TGCAGTGCTAGGAGTCAGGCGGAGGACATTCAGTACTTC.

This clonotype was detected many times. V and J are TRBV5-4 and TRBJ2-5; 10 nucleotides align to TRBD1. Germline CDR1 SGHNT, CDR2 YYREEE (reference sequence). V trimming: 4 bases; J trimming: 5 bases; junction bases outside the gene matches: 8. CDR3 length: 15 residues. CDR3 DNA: TGTGCCAGCAGCGGTCAGACAGGGGGCTTTGAGACCCAGTACTTC. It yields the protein CASSGQTGGFETQYF. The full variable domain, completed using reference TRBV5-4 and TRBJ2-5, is ETGVTQSPTHLIKTRGQQVTLRCSSQSGHNTVSWYQQALGQGPQFIFQYYREEENGRGNFPPRFSGLQFPNYSSELNVNALELDDSALYLCASSGQTGGFETQYFGPGTRLLVL.

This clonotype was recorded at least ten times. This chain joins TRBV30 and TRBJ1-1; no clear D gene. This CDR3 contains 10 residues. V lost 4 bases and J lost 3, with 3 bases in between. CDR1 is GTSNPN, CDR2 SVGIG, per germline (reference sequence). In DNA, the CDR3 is TGTGCCTGGACGGACACTGAAGCTTTCTTT. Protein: CAWTDTEAFF.

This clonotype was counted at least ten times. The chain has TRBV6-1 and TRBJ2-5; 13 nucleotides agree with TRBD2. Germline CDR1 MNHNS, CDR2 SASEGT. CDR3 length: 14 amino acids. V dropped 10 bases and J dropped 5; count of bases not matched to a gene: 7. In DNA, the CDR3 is TGTGCCACCTCAGGACTAGCGGGAGTGGAGACCCAGTACTTC. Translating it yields CATSGLAGVETQYF.

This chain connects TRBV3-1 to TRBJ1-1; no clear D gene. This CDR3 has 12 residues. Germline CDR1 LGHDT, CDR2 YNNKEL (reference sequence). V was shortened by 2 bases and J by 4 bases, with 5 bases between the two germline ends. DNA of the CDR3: TGTGCCAGCAGCCAATCTTTCACTGAAGCTTTCTTT. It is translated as CASSQSFTEAFF.

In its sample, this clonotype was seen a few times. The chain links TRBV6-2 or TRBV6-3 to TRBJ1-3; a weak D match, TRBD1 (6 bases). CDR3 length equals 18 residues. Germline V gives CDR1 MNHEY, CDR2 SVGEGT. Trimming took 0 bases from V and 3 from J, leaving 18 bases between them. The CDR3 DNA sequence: TGTGCCAGCAGTTACTCGGGGTCAGGGGATACTTATGGAAACACCATATATTTT. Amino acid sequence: CASSYSGSGDTYGNTIYF.

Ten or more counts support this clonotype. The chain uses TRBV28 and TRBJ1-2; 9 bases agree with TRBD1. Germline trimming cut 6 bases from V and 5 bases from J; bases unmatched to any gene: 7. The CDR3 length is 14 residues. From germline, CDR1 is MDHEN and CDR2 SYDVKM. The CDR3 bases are TGTGCCAGCAGCCGGCGGACAGGGGCTTATGGCTACACCTTC. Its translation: CASSRRTGAYGYTF.

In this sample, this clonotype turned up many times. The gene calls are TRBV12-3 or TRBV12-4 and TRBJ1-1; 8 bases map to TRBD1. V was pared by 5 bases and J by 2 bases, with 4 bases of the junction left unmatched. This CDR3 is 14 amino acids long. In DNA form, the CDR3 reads TGTGCCAGCAGTGACGACAGGGGAAACACTGAAGCTTTCTTT. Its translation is CASSDDRGNTEAFF.

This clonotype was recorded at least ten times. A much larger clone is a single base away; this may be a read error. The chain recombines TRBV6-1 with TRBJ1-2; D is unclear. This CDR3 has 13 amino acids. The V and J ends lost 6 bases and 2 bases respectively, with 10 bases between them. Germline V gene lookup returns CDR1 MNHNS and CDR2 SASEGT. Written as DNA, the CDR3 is TGTGCCAGCAGGCTGAATGGCAACTATGGCTACACCTTC. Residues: CASRLNGNYGYTF.

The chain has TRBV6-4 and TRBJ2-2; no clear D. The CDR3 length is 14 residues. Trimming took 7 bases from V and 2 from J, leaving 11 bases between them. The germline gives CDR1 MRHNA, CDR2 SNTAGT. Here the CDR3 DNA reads TGTGCCAGCAAGGAGAGATTCAACACCGGGGAGCTGTTTTTT. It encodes CASKERFNTGELFF.

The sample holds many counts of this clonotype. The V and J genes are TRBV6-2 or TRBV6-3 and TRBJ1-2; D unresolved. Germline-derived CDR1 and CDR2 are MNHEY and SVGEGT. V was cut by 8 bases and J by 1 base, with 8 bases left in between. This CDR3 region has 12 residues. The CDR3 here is CASADGNYGYTF. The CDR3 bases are TGTGCCAGCGCCGACGGTAACTATGGCTACACCTTC.

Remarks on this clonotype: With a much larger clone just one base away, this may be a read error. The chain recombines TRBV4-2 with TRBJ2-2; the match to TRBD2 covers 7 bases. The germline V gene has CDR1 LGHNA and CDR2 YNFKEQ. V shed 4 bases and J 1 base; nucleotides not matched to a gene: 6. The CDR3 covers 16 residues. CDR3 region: CASSRSGGGNTGELFF. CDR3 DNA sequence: TGTGCCAGCAGCCGAAGCGGCGGGGGGAACACCGGGGAGCTGTTTTTT.